This T cell receptor (beta chain) derives from a study of early T cells in non-severe SARS-CoV-2 infection. TCRdb re-called the 5' RACE reads with MiXCR, one entry per CDR3 protein. Here the sample spans tens of thousands of distinct CDR3 sequences, about 8% being singletons. By share, this clonotype counts as medium-sized (0.01 to 0.1%). The CDR3 totals 13 residues. V lost 7 bases, J lost 6 bases, and 13 bases lay in between. Germline CDR1 and CDR2: MRHNA and SNTAGT. This chain joins TRBV6-4 and TRBJ2-1, with D perhaps assigned TRBD1 or TRBD2 (5 bases each). This clonotype was sampled from an adult who was a healthcare worker with PCR-confirmed SARS-CoV-2 infection or an uninfected control (not recorded which). This specimen consisted of whole blood, obtained at baseline. Here the CDR3 DNA reads TGTGCCAGCAAGCCGGGACGCCTCAATGAGCAGTTCTTC. It is translated as CASKPGRLNEQFF.